Listed below are T cell receptor beta chains from one sample, sequenced in a study of blood T cell repertoires in COVID-19. The assay was immunoSEQ multiplex PCR, and TCRdb's table has in-frame clones only and misses some. The sample holds approximately 90,000 clones, nearly 80% seen once. Sequenced sample: peripheral blood. These receptor sequences come from a man in his sixties or seventies with COVID-19, enrolled during active disease. The CDR3 runs from the conserved cysteine through the conserved F or W. A D gene is named only where the DNA matches it firmly. Clone size, where shown, is once, few, many, or a class for clones that have expanded.

V gene	D gene	J gene	clone size	CDR3 protein	CDR3 DNA
TRBV11-3	TRBD1	TRBJ2-7	-	CASSFQGADEQYF	TGTGCCAGCAGCTTCCAGGGGGCCGACGAGCAGTACTTC
TRBV19	-	TRBJ1-5	once	CASSIRVGRRDNQPQHF	TGTGCCAGTAGTATCCGGGTTGGCAGGAGGGACAATCAGCCCCAGCATTTT
TRBV19	TRBD2	TRBJ2-1	once	CASSKISGSPYNEQFF	TGTGCCAGTAGTAAGATTAGCGGGAGTCCGTACAATGAGCAGTTCTTC
TRBV2	-	TRBJ2-7	-	CASQEGRGLKEQYF	TGTGCCAGCCAGGAAGGACGGGGTTTGAAAGAGCAGTACTTC
TRBV11-2	-	TRBJ1-4	-	CASSLAGGPNEKLFF	TGTGCCAGCAGCTTAGCGGGGGGACCTAATGAAAAACTGTTTTTT
TRBV6-5	-	TRBJ1-1	-	CASSSMRATEAFF	TGTGCCAGCAGTTCGATGAGGGCCACTGAAGCTTTCTTT
TRBV11-2	TRBD1	TRBJ2-7	-	CASSYRGGRGSYEQYF	TGTGCCAGCAGCTATAGAGGGGGCAGGGGCTCCTACGAGCAGTACTTC
TRBV19	-	TRBJ1-2	-	CASSIIDGKDYGYTF	TGTGCCAGTAGTATAATTGACGGGAAAGACTATGGCTACACCTTC
TRBV28	TRBD1	TRBJ2-2	-	CASSWQGVGELFF	TGTGCCAGCAGTTGGCAGGGGGTCGGGGAGCTGTTTTTT
TRBV7-9	TRBD1	TRBJ2-1	few	CASSHRQGTHNEQFF	TGTGCCAGCAGCCACCGACAGGGCACCCACAATGAGCAGTTCTTC
TRBV13	TRBD1	TRBJ2-5	-	CASSLRTGGRQETQYF	TGTGCCAGCAGCTTGCGGACAGGGGGTCGGCAAGAGACCCAGTACTTC
TRBV7-2	-	TRBJ2-2	-	CASSRDISNTGELFF	TGTGCCAGCAGCCGGGACATCTCGAACACCGGGGAGCTGTTTTTT
TRBV6-5	-	TRBJ2-2	few	CASRPGLEPGELFF	TGTGCCAGCAGGCCGGGACTCGAACCCGGGGAGCTGTTTTTT
TRBV7-9	TRBD1	TRBJ1-2	many	CASSFYRGQVYGYTF	TGTGCCAGCAGCTTTTACAGGGGGCAGGTCTATGGCTACACCTTC
TRBV5-4	-	TRBJ2-1	-	CASSRVPQGYNEQFF	TGTGCCAGCAGTAGAGTCCCTCAGGGGTACAATGAGCAGTTCTTC
TRBV7-9	TRBD2	TRBJ2-7	-	CASSLRTSSYEQYF	TGTGCCAGCAGCTTAAGGACTAGTTCCTACGAGCAGTACTTC
TRBV14	-	TRBJ2-7	few	CASSETYSYEQYF	TGTGCCAGCAGCGAGACATACTCCTACGAGCAGTACTTC
TRBV3-1/TRBV3-2	TRBD2	TRBJ2-2	-	CASSQDLSSGSSGAGELFF	TGTGCCAGCAGCCAAGATCTATCTAGCGGGAGTTCGGGAGCCGGGGAGCTGTTTTTT
TRBV6-5	-	TRBJ1-6	-	CASSYFGVEGPLHF	TGTGCCAGCAGTTACTTCGGGGTGGAGGGACCCCTCCACTTT
TRBV2	-	TRBJ1-1	-	CASSERGGQIEAFF	TGTGCCAGCAGTGAGAGGGGGGGGCAAATTGAAGCTTTCTTT
TRBV12-3/TRBV12-4	-	TRBJ2-7	-	CASSWLSFYEQYF	TGTGCCAGCAGTTGGTTGAGTTTTTACGAGCAGTACTTC
TRBV4-3	TRBD2	TRBJ2-3	-	CASSQGIAGDVDTQYF	TGCGCCAGCAGCCAAGGGATAGCGGGGGATGTGGATACGCAGTATTTT
TRBV21-1	-	TRBJ1-3	-	CASSKGTGGQNTIYF	TGTGCCAGCAGCAAAGGGACAGGGGGACAAAACACCATATATTTT
TRBV24-1	TRBD2	TRBJ2-1	-	CATSDLRGDNEQFF	TGTGCCACCAGTGATTTGCGGGGGGACAATGAGCAGTTCTTC
TRBV6-4	-	TRBJ1-1	-	CASGLKRWATEAFF	TGTGCCAGCGGCCTAAAAAGGTGGGCCACTGAAGCTTTCTTT
TRBV18	-	TRBJ1-2	-	CASSPQEFLYGYTF	TGTGCCAGCTCACCTCAAGAGTTTCTCTATGGCTACACCTTC
TRBV3-1/TRBV3-2	TRBD1	TRBJ1-1	few	CASTQTGRLNTEAFF	TGTGCCAGCACCCAGACAGGGCGGTTGAACACTGAAGCTTTCTTT
TRBV6-4	TRBD1	TRBJ1-2	-	CASSQQGGLYGYTF	TGTGCCAGCAGTCAACAGGGGGGGCTTTATGGCTACACCTTC
TRBV5-1	TRBD1	TRBJ1-2	once	CASSPGTGAYGYTF	TGCGCCAGCAGCCCCGGGACAGGCGCCTATGGCTACACCTTC
TRBV28	TRBD2	TRBJ2-2	-	CASSFGGEDAGELFF	TGTGCCAGCAGTTTTGGGGGGGAGGATGCCGGGGAGCTGTTTTTT
TRBV11-2	-	TRBJ2-7	-	CASSLDRQGYTKTYEQYF	TGTGCCAGCAGCTTAGACCGCCAGGGTTACACAAAAACCTACGAGCAGTACTTC
TRBV4-2	-	TRBJ1-2	once	CASSQAPGQPIIYGYTF	TGTGCCAGCAGCCAAGCTCCGGGACAACCAATTATCTATGGCTACACCTTC
TRBV6-5	TRBD2	TRBJ2-3	-	CASRVSGGATDTQYF	TGTGCCAGCAGGGTCAGCGGGGGGGCCACAGATACGCAGTATTTT
TRBV3-1/TRBV3-2	-	TRBJ1-1	-	CASSQPPDTEAFF	TGTGCCAGCAGCCAACCCCCGGACACTGAAGCTTTCTTT
TRBV4-3	-	TRBJ2-1	-	CASSQGRTTYNEQFF	TGCGCCAGCAGCCAAGGGAGGACCACCTACAATGAGCAGTTCTTC
TRBV24-1	TRBD2	TRBJ2-2	few	CATSDISGRVSGTGELFF	TGTGCCACCAGTGACATCAGCGGGAGGGTATCGGGCACCGGGGAGCTGTTTTTT
TRBV7-6	-	TRBJ2-7	once	CASSLAAGSPYEQYF	TGTGCCAGCAGCTTAGCTGCTGGGAGCCCCTACGAGCAGTACTTC
TRBV2	TRBD1	TRBJ1-5	few	CASTMDRHSNQPQHF	TGTGCCAGCACCATGGACAGGCATAGCAATCAGCCCCAGCATTTT
TRBV10-3	TRBD2	TRBJ2-3	-	CAISDLAGGTDTQYF	TGTGCCATCAGTGACCTAGCGGGAGGCACAGATACGCAGTATTTT
TRBV19	-	TRBJ1-2	medium-sized	CASSQGFYGYTF	TGTGCCAGTAGTCAGGGCTTCTATGGCTACACCTTC
TRBV19	TRBD1	TRBJ1-1	-	CASSTWGQGLTFMNTEAFF	TGTGCCAGTAGTACTTGGGGACAGGGCTTAACCTTCATGAACACTGAAGCTTTCTTT
TRBV4-3	-	TRBJ1-2	-	CASSQDTGKVGGYTF	TGCGCCAGCAGCCAAGATACAGGGAAGGTCGGGGGCTACACCTTC
TRBV7-2	-	TRBJ1-2	-	CASSLAPTVRYGYTF	TGTGCCAGCAGCTTAGCCCCGACAGTCAGATATGGCTACACCTTC
TRBV5-6	TRBD1	TRBJ2-3	-	CASSLDRGFQDTQYF	TGTGCCAGCAGCTTGGACAGGGGATTTCAAGATACGCAGTATTTT
TRBV4-3	TRBD1	TRBJ2-1	-	CASSQGWDSYNEQFF	TGCGCCAGCAGCCAAGGATGGGACAGCTACAATGAGCAGTTCTTC
TRBV6-5	TRBD1	TRBJ1-4	-	CASSRTGGDEKLFF	TGTGCCAGCAGTAGGACAGGGGGCGACGAAAAACTGTTTTTT
TRBV30	TRBD2	TRBJ2-1	-	CAWSGLATYNEQFF	TGTGCCTGGAGTGGACTAGCTACCTACAATGAGCAGTTCTTC
TRBV5-4	TRBD1	TRBJ1-1	once	CASTDRVRTEAFF	TGTGCCAGCACTGACAGGGTCAGAACTGAAGCTTTCTTT
TRBV28	TRBD1	TRBJ1-3	-	CASSLFGQGAENTIYF	TGTGCCAGCAGTTTATTCGGACAGGGGGCCGAAAACACCATATATTTT
TRBV3-1/TRBV3-2	-	TRBJ2-2	-	CASSQVAGGNGELFF	TGTGCCAGCAGCCAAGTGGCAGGGGGGAACGGGGAGCTGTTTTTT
TRBV7-8	-	TRBJ1-2	-	CASSLVLDSGYTF	TGTGCCAGCAGCTTAGTTTTGGACAGCGGCTACACCTTC
TRBV27	TRBD2	TRBJ2-7	-	CASSLNLAGGPYEQYF	TGTGCCAGCAGTTTAAACCTAGCGGGGGGACCATACGAGCAGTACTTC